The present T cell receptor (beta chain) was sequenced within a study of metastatic and nonmetastatic thyroid tumors. Study-wide results and limits: Versus benign nodules, malignant thyroid tumors reportedly had significantly higher TCR beta diversity, in blood and tumor.

Trimming removed 0 bases from V and 5 bases from J, with 11 bases in between. The CDR3 runs 15 residues. Germline V CDR1 and CDR2: SEHNR, FQNEAQ (reference sequence). This clone was counted at least ten times. Its antigen is still unknown. Not a single patient had been given any form of treatment at any point before undergoing thyroid surgery. TCRdb reprocessed the PCR reads using MiXCR. Seen here are around 23,000 clones, approximately 25% observed once, and the top ten hold 5.4%. This chain joins TRBV7-9 and TRBJ2-1; D perhaps matches TRBD1 (5 bases). This receptor was taken from a female donor with papillary thyroid cancer or a benign thyroid nodule (not recorded which). Some clones in this sample may be carry-over from other donors' samples. Sample: tumor tissue. Here the CDR3 reads CASSLALGPHNEQFF. DNA of the CDR3: TGTGCCAGCAGCTTAGCTCTGGGGCCCCACAATGAGCAGTTCTTC.